These 22 T cell receptor beta chains share one sample of origin, sequenced in a study of molecular identifiers for immune sequencing clone quantification. TCRdb reanalysed the PCR reads using MiXCR and keeps one entry per CDR3 protein. The data contain under 600,000 distinct CDR3 sequences, roughly 26% of them singletons. Sequenced: naive CD8+ T cells from blood, with Jurkat cell RNA spiked in. This sample's subset: FACS-sorted CD8+CD4-CCR7+CD45RA+ naive T cells. The receptors were sampled from a human donor in good health. Some libraries in this study had Jurkat cell RNA spiked in.

This clonotype showed up many times. The V and J genes are TRBV5-4 and TRBJ2-5; the D is unclear. Germline-derived CDR1 and CDR2 are SGHNT and YYREEE (reference sequence). V was pared by 5 bases and J by 3 bases, with 8 bases between. The CDR3 covers 12 residues. The CDR3, as DNA: TGTGCCAGCAGGGACGGTGAAGAGACCCAGTACTTC. Its translation: CASRDGEETQYF.

V usage is TRBV11-3 and J usage is TRBJ2-1; 7 bases fit TRBD2. This CDR3 region has 11 residues. Germline V lookup: CDR1 SGHNT, CDR2 YENEEA. Germline trimming cut 8 bases from V and 5 bases from J; bases unmatched to any gene: 0. CDR3 in DNA: TGTGCCAGCGGACTAGACAATGAGCAGTTCTTC. This sequence encodes CASGLDNEQFF.

The table lists this clonotype with a few counts. The chain couples TRBV20-1 to TRBJ2-7; 11 nucleotides agree with TRBD2. Germline values: CDR1 DFQATT, CDR2 SNEGSKA (reference sequence). V was clipped by 0 bases and J by 3 bases; unmatched bases: 4. There are 15 residues in the CDR3. The CDR3 DNA sequence: TGCAGTGCTAGAGATGGACTAGCGGGCCTCTACGAGCAGTACTTC. This translates into CSARDGLAGLYEQYF.

This clonotype has a handful of counts. The J gene is TRBJ2-3, the V gene TRBV7-2; no reliable D call. V lost 4 bases to trimming and J lost 1 base, with 18 bases between them. CDR3 length equals 17 residues. Germline values: CDR1 SGHTA, CDR2 FQGNSA. CDR3: CASSSPPPDIRTDTQYF. The DNA of the CDR3 is TGTGCCAGCAGCTCGCCCCCTCCCGACATTCGCACAGATACGCAGTATTTT.

This clonotype has a count of ten or more. V is TRBV4-2 and J is TRBJ2-6, with D maybe TRBD2 (6 bases). The CDR3 covers 16 residues. Deletions cut 7 bases from V and 1 base from J, with 14 bases between. Per germline, CDR1 LGHNA and CDR2 YNFKEQ. The CDR3 DNA reads as TGTGCCAGCATCTCCGGAGGGGATTCTGGGGCCAACGTCCTGACTTTC. This encodes CASISGGDSGANVLTF.

This chain uses TRBV20-1 with TRBJ2-3, with D tentatively TRBD1 (5 bases). The CDR3 runs to 15 residues. Deletions cut 1 base from V and 3 bases from J, with 14 bases between. Germline CDR1 reads DFQATT; CDR2 reads SNEGSKA (reference sequence). CDR3 nucleotides: TGCAGTGCTAGAGGGGGCGTTTTCCCAACAGATACGCAGTATTTT. Its translation: CSARGGVFPTDTQYF.

The J gene is TRBJ2-5, the V gene TRBV6-1; the D gene is possibly TRBD1 (6 bases). V gave up 3 bases and J gave up 5 bases, with 19 bases separating them. CDR1 is MNHNS and CDR2 is SASEGT in the germline V gene. The CDR3 runs to 16 residues. The CDR3 spells CASSDPAGRGIETQYF. The CDR3 DNA reads TGTGCCAGCAGTGATCCCGCCGGCAGGGGCATTGAGACCCAGTACTTC.

This clonotype has a handful of counts. This chain connects TRBV24-1 to TRBJ1-5; a weak D match, TRBD1 (6 bases). The CDR3 has 14 residues. Trimming pared 9 bases from V and 3 bases from J, leaving 14 bases between. The germline CDR1 and CDR2 sequences are KGHDR and SFDVKD. In DNA, the CDR3 is TGTGCCACCCTCGTAGACAGGATCAATCAGCCCCAGCATTTT. It codes for CATLVDRINQPQHF.

The rearrangement links TRBV20-1 to TRBJ1-3, with 11 bases aligning to TRBD1. V was clipped by 0 bases and J by 7 bases; unmatched bases: 5. The CDR3 has 15 amino acids. Per the germline V gene, CDR1 is DFQATT and CDR2 is SNEGSKA (reference sequence). The CDR3 reads CSARDPRTGGNTIYF. The CDR3 coding sequence is TGCAGTGCTAGAGATCCCAGGACAGGGGGCAACACCATATATTTT.

The V call is TRBV12-3 or TRBV12-4, the J call TRBJ2-2; weak D call: TRBD2 (6 bases). With 6 bases removed from V and 2 bases from J, the gap between germline ends came to 16 bases. The CDR3 loop spans 16 amino acids. CDR3 in DNA: TGTGCCAGCAGCCCCATAGCGGTTCCCAACACCGGGGAGCTGTTTTTT. This gives the protein CASSPIAVPNTGELFF.

As regards this clonotype: A much larger clone sits a single nucleotide away, making a read error possible. V gene TRBV29-1 combines with J gene TRBJ2-2, with D perhaps being TRBD1 or TRBD2 (6 bases each). Germline V lookup: CDR1 SQVTM, CDR2 ANQGSEA. This CDR3 has 14 residues. In DNA, the CDR3 is TGCAGCGTTGAAGAGGACAGTTACACCGGGGGGCTGTTTTTT. Amino acids: CSVEEDSYTGGLFF.

The chain links TRBV11-2 to TRBJ2-6; D unclear. The CDR3 runs to 17 residues. Per the germline V gene, CDR1 is SGHAT and CDR2 is FQNNGV. Trimming cost V 3 bases and J 0 bases, with 12 bases left between them. The CDR3 nucleotides are TGTGCCAGCAGCTTGTTAACCCCCGGCTCTGGGGCCAACGTCCTGACTTTC. It encodes CASSLLTPGSGANVLTF.

Of note for this clonotype: Likely a read error: the CDR3 ends without its conserved phenylalanine or tryptophan. The chain joins TRBV3-1 to TRBJ1-5; possible D gene TRBD1, 5 bases. The CDR3 contains 15 residues. The germline V gene has CDR1 LGHDT and CDR2 YNNKEL (reference sequence). The DNA for the CDR3 is TGTGCCAGCAGCCAAGGGCAGGGATGGAATCAGCACCAGCATATT. Amino acids: CASSQGQGWNQHQHI.

The chain recombines TRBV7-9 with TRBJ1-5, with 8 nucleotides matching TRBD1. The CDR3 runs 14 residues. Germline-derived CDR1 and CDR2 are SEHNR and FQNEAQ (reference sequence). V was clipped by 5 bases and J by 7 bases; unmatched bases: 7. The DNA of the CDR3 is TGTGCCAGCAGCGGGACAGGTTATGGCCAGCCCCAGCATTTT. As protein: CASSGTGYGQPQHF.

This clonotype was counted a few times. This likely comes from a read error, as the CDR3 has no conserved phenylalanine or tryptophan at its end. V gene TRBV4-1 combines with J gene TRBJ1-2; D may be TRBD1 (5 bases). Germline loops: CDR1 MGHRA, CDR2 YSYEKL. The length of the CDR3 is 14 residues. The V end was cut by 3 bases, the J end by 4 bases, with 12 bases between. The CDR3 DNA is TGCGCCAGCAGCCAGGGAAGGGACCTCTATGGCTACACCTAC. Its translation is CASSQGRDLYGYTY.

This clonotype was seen at least ten times. The chain carries TRBV28 and TRBJ2-1; a weak D match, TRBD1 (6 bases). The V end lost 3 bases, the J end lost 0 bases, and 18 bases lay between the germline ends. CDR1 is MDHEN and CDR2 is SYDVKM in the germline V gene. The CDR3 is 18 amino acids. In DNA, the CDR3 is TGTGCCAGCAGTTTTCACAGGGACGGCAGGAGCTCCTACAATGAGCAGTTCTTC. Translating gives CASSFHRDGRSSYNEQFF.

Regarding this clonotype: This may come from a read error, since a much larger clone is one base off. The conserved final phenylalanine or tryptophan is absent from the CDR3, which likely points to a read error. The chain links TRBV12-3 or TRBV12-4 to TRBJ1-2; D might be TRBD1 (6 bases). Trimming took 5 bases from V and 6 from J, leaving 10 bases between them. The CDR3 is 12 amino acids. The CDR3 is CASSQGSHGYTL. DNA for the CDR3: TGTGCCAGCAGTCAGGGGTCCCATGGCTACACCCTC.

This clonotype was recorded once. One end of the junction fails to match germline, which may point to a read error. The chain employs TRBV9 and TRBJ2-6; D might be TRBD1 or TRBD2, each matching 5 bases. Germline CDR1 reads SGDLS; CDR2 reads YYNGEE. The length of the CDR3 is 17 residues. The CDR3 spells CASQGWSDVSGANVLPF. The CDR3 DNA reads as TGTGCCAGCCAGGGTTGGTCAGACGTTTCCGGGGCCAACGTCCTGCCTTTC.

The rearrangement uses TRBV28 and TRBJ2-2; TRBD2 is a possible D gene (6 bases). The CDR3 spans 15 residues. Germline CDR1 MDHEN, CDR2 SYDVKM. V lost 6 bases, J lost 4 bases, and 15 bases lay in between. CDR3 sequence: CASSIMGGGTGELFF. CDR3 nucleotide sequence: TGTGCCAGCAGCATCATGGGGGGTGGCACCGGGGAGCTGTTTTTT.

For this clonotype: A read error may explain this, as a much larger clone is one base away. The V and J genes are TRBV29-1 and TRBJ2-1, with 10 positions matching TRBD2. Germline CDR1 is SQVTM and CDR2 is ANQGSEA. V lost 2 bases and J lost 8; bases outside the gene matches: 6. The CDR3 extends over 14 amino acids. This CDR3 reads CSVETSSGRYEQFF. CDR3 bases: TGCAGCGTTGAAACGAGTAGCGGGAGGTATGAGCAGTTCTTC.

A few counts support this clonotype. This chain joins TRBV11-1 and TRBJ2-2; D is uncertain. The germline V gene has CDR1 SGHAT and CDR2 FQDESV (reference sequence). The CDR3 is 15 amino acids. V gave up 0 bases and J gave up 10 bases, with 15 bases separating them. The chain's CDR3 is CASSLASLPAEELFF. DNA for the CDR3: TGTGCCAGCAGCTTAGCGTCTTTACCCGCTGAGGAGCTGTTTTTT.

This clonotype was picked up a small number of times. V gene TRBV29-1 combines with J gene TRBJ2-2; maybe TRBD2 (5 bases). Germline V gene data show CDR1 as SQVTM and CDR2 as ANQGSEA. V lost 4 bases and J lost 2, with 14 bases in between. This CDR3 is 15 amino acids long. The chain's CDR3 is CSVGGGLINTGELFF. The DNA for the CDR3 is TGCAGCGTTGGAGGAGGCCTAATCAACACCGGGGAGCTGTTTTTT.